This TCR beta chain came from a study of glioma-infiltrating T cells. General study findings and limits: Non-neoplastic patients had below-expected tissue-blood divergence, while all gliomas exceeded expectation. CDR3 overlap between tissue and blood was very small.

Trimming took off 0 bases at V and 4 bases at J, with 15 bases between the two ends. CDR1 LGHNA and CDR2 YNFKEQ come from the germline V gene. The CDR3 consists of 16 residues. This clonotype was picked up a small number of times. Its antigen is unidentified. TCR alpha and beta CDR3 regions were amplified from RNA using iRepertoire nested multiplex PCR. One-step reverse transcription and amplification started from approximately 100-400 ng of tissue mRNA or PBMC total RNA. Each CDR3 protein is one row after TCRdb ran MiXCR on the multiplex PCR reads. Here the sample spans fewer than 90,000 distinct CDR3 sequences, 23% being singletons.

The sequence was obtained from a human donor with low-grade glioma or glioblastoma, undergoing nonglioma brain surgery, or in good health (not recorded which). This chain links TRBV4-2 with TRBJ1-1; D is undetermined. The source material was glioma tissue, nonneoplastic brain tissue, or PBMCs (not recorded which). Here the CDR3 DNA reads TGTGCCAGCAGCCAAGATATAGCAGTCGGTGGCACTGAAGCTTTCTTT. Translating it yields CASSQDIAVGGTEAFF.